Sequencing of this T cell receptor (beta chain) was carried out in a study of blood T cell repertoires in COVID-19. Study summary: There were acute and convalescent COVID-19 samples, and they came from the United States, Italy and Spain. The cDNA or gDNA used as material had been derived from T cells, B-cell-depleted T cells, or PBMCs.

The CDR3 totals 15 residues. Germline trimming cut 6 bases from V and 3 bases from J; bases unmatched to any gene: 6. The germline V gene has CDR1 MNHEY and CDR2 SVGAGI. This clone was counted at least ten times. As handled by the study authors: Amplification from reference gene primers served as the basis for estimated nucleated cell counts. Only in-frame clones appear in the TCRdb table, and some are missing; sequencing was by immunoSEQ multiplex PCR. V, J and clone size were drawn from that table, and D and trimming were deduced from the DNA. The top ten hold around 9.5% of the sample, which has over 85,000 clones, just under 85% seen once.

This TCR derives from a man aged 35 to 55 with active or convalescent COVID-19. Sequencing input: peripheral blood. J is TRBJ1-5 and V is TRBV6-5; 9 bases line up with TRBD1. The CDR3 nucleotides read TGTGCCAGCAGCGACACAGGGGGCGCCAATCAGCCCCAGCATTTT. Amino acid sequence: CASSDTGGANQPQHF.